These 31 T cell receptor beta chains came from one sample sequenced in a study of cytomegalovirus exposure and HLA in healthy donors. Amplification used 60 Vbeta primers and 13 Jbeta primers. TCRdb's table, derived via immunoSEQ multiplex PCR, lists solely in-frame clones and lacks some. The data hold more than 95,000 clones, with more than 60% observed a single time. Sequences were obtained from PBMCs. These receptors were taken from a male donor in good health and CMV-seronegative.

The chain uses TRBV28 and TRBJ1-4, with a tentative D call TRBD1 (5 bases). The CDR3 loop spans 15 amino acids. The germline V gene encodes CDR1 MDHEN and CDR2 SYDVKM. V was shortened by 4 bases and J by 3 bases, with 12 bases between the two germline ends. DNA of the CDR3: TGTGCCAGCAGTTCAGCAGGGTTGGCTAATGAAAAACTGTTTTTT. Translating gives CASSSAGLANEKLFF.

This clone has more than one count but fewer than ten. The CDR3 region is CASRLTGGYGYTF. The CDR3 DNA follows: TGTGCCAGCAGACTGACAGGGGGCTATGGCTACACCTTC. The V and J genes are TRBV27 and TRBJ1-2; TRBD1 matches at 9 bases. Germline trimming cut 6 bases from V and 4 bases from J; bases unmatched to any gene: 3. The CDR3 runs to 13 residues. CDR1 MNHEY and CDR2 SMNVEV come from the germline V gene (reference sequence).

The chain recombines TRBV2 with TRBJ1-2; 7 bases align to TRBD1. V gave up 5 bases and J gave up 3 bases; unmatched junction bases: 6. This CDR3 has 14 amino acids. Germline V lookup: CDR1 SNHLY, CDR2 FYNNEI. CDR3 sequence: CASSYDREDYGYTF. The CDR3 bases are TGTGCCAGCAGTTACGACAGGGAGGACTATGGCTACACCTTC.

This clone has more than one count but fewer than ten. This chain connects TRBV7-8 to TRBJ1-1, with 8 bases matching TRBD1. Germline trimming cut 5 bases from V and 0 bases from J; bases unmatched to any gene: 5. Germline assignment: CDR1 SGHVS and CDR2 FQNEAQ. The CDR3 loop spans 15 amino acids. The CDR3 region is CASSEQGAMNTEAFF. In DNA, the CDR3 is TGTGCCAGCAGCGAGCAGGGGGCCATGAACACTGAAGCTTTCTTT.

V gene TRBV7-2 combines with J gene TRBJ2-3, with TRBD1 matching over 9 bases. This CDR3 is built from 16 residues. J lost 0 bases, V lost 6 bases, and 7 bases had no gene match. CDR1 and CDR2 from the germline V gene are SGHTA and FQGNSA. Written as DNA, the CDR3 is TGTGCCAGCAGAGCCGGGACAGGGTTGAGCACAGATACGCAGTATTTT. Protein: CASRAGTGLSTDTQYF.

The chain couples TRBV13 to TRBJ2-7; 12 bases are a match to TRBD2. The CDR3 extends over 14 amino acids. V lost 5 bases, J lost 6 bases, and 5 bases stayed unmatched. Per germline, CDR1 PRHDT and CDR2 FYEKMQ (reference sequence). The CDR3 region has the DNA TGTGCCAGCAGCCTAGCGGGAGGGGGTATCGAGCAGTACTTC. It specifies CASSLAGGGIEQYF. The full variable domain, completed using reference TRBV13 and TRBJ2-7, is AAGVIQSPRHLIKEKRETATLKCYPIPRHDTVYWYQQGPGQDPQFLISFYEKMQSDKGSIPDRFSAQQFSDYHSELNMSSLELGDSALYFCASSLAGGGIEQYFGPGTRLTVT.

V is TRBV27 and J is TRBJ2-1; no clear D. The CDR3 is made up of 14 amino acids. The germline V and J ends were trimmed by 5 bases and 4 bases, with 12 bases remaining between them. Germline CDR1 and CDR2: MNHEY and SMNVEV (reference sequence). The CDR3 sequence is CASSPLAEYNEQFF. The CDR3 DNA reads as TGTGCCAGCAGTCCGCTTGCTGAGTACAATGAGCAGTTCTTC.

This chain connects TRBV28 to TRBJ2-7, with 12 bases matching TRBD1. V shed 6 bases and J 4 bases; nucleotides not matched to a gene: 7. The CDR3 length is 15 residues. Germline lookup yields CDR1 MDHEN and CDR2 SYDVKM. The CDR3 loop reads CASSFGTGGTYEQYF. The CDR3 DNA follows: TGTGCCAGCAGCTTTGGGACAGGGGGCACATACGAGCAGTACTTC.

V is TRBV21-1 and J is TRBJ1-1. TRBV21-1 is flagged as a pseudogene. The CDR3 spans 19 residues. Here the CDR3 DNA reads TGTGCCAGCAGCAAACGAAAGGCGTGGGGGGGCGGGGGGAACACTGAAGCTTTCTTT. Protein: CASSKRKAWGGGGNTEAFF.

V usage is TRBV9 and J usage is TRBJ2-1; 9 positions match TRBD2. Germline V gene sequence: CDR1 SGDLS, CDR2 YYNGEE. The CDR3 covers 15 residues. J was trimmed by 1 base and V by 6 bases; bases with no gene match: 5. Here the CDR3 DNA reads TGTGCCAGCACAGCGGGAGGTGGGTCCTACAATGAGCAGTTCTTC. Protein product: CASTAGGGSYNEQFF.

The gene calls are TRBV13 and TRBJ1-1; 10 nucleotides agree with TRBD1. The CDR3 sequence is 16 residues long. The V and J ends lost 5 bases and 2 bases, in that order; junction bases with no gene match: 8. In germline, CDR1 is PRHDT, CDR2 FYEKMQ (reference sequence). CDR3 residues: CASSPSGTGVNTEAFF. CDR3 nucleotides: TGTGCCAGCAGCCCATCCGGGACAGGGGTAAACACTGAAGCTTTCTTT.

The chain carries TRBV7-9 and TRBJ2-5, with 8 bases identical to TRBD1. Germline loops: CDR1 SEHNR, CDR2 FQNEAQ (reference sequence). The CDR3 covers 16 residues. Trimming removed 4 bases from V and 4 bases from J; junction bases left unmatched: 11. The CDR3 is CASSSGGQGRRETQYF. The CDR3, as DNA: TGTGCCAGCAGCTCGGGTGGACAGGGACGCCGAGAGACCCAGTACTTC.

The chain recombines TRBV30 with TRBJ2-7; 7 nucleotides agree with TRBD1. The CDR3 contains 12 residues. In germline, CDR1 is GTSNPN, CDR2 SVGIG (reference sequence). The junction had 5 bases not matched to a gene; V was cut back by 3 bases and J by 6 bases. The CDR3 sequence: CAWSATGSEQYF. The DNA of the CDR3 is TGTGCCTGGAGCGCGACAGGGTCCGAGCAGTACTTC.

CDR3 sequence reads: CASRSLAGVRDEQFF. CDR3 nucleotides: TGTGCCAGTAGGAGCCTAGCGGGAGTACGCGATGAGCAGTTCTTC. The gene calls are TRBV19 and TRBJ2-1, with 10 nucleotides matching TRBD2. The CDR3 is made up of 15 amino acids. CDR1 LNHDA and CDR2 SQIVND come from the germline V gene (reference sequence). The V segment lost 6 bases and the J segment 8 bases; nucleotides outside the gene matches: 10. The full variable domain, rest sourced from reference TRBV19 and TRBJ2-1, is DGGITQSPKYLFRKEGQNVTLSCEQNLNHDAMYWYRQDPGQGLRLIYYSQIVNDFQKGDIAEGYSVSREKKESFPLTVTSAQKNPTAFYLCASRSLAGVRDEQFFGPGTRLTVL.

In its sample, this clone was seen once. The chain carries TRBV7-2 and TRBJ2-2, with 7 bases aligning to TRBD2. The CDR3 totals 14 residues. V lost 5 bases to trimming and J lost 7 bases; unmatched junction nucleotides: 7. Germline-derived CDR1 and CDR2 are SGHTA and FQGNSA. The DNA for the CDR3 is TGTGCCAGCAGCCCACCGGGGGGTGGCGGGGAGCTGTTTTTT. Translation gives CASSPPGGGGELFF.

The chain couples TRBV5-1 to TRBJ1-1; tentatively, D is TRBD1 (5 bases). Trimming cost V 0 bases and J 5 bases, with 5 bases left between them. The CDR3 has 12 residues. Germline CDR1 and CDR2: SGHRS and YFSETQ. The CDR3 is CASSLGQTEAFF. CDR3 bases: TGCGCCAGCAGCTTGGGACAGACTGAAGCTTTCTTT.

V usage is TRBV5-4 and J usage is TRBJ2-2; 7 bases match TRBD1. Losses at the gene ends were 2 bases for V and 7 bases for J; bases not matched to a gene: 2. CDR1 is SGHNT, CDR2 YYREEE, per germline (reference sequence). This CDR3 contains 13 residues. The CDR3 DNA reads TGTGCCAGCAGCTTACAGGGGAACGGGGAGCTGTTTTTT. This translates into CASSLQGNGELFF.

This chain links TRBV21-1 with TRBJ2-2; the tabulated D call, TRBD2, remains unverified against the DNA. TRBV21-1 is labeled a pseudogene. The CDR3 totals 18 residues. CDR3 nucleotide sequence: TGTGCCAGCAGCTCCCCGAGGCAAAAGCGGGACGACACCGGGGAGCTGTTTTTT. It specifies CASSSPRQKRDDTGELFF.

The V call is TRBV27, the J call TRBJ1-3; D is perhaps TRBD1 (5 bases). Between the trimmed V and J ends, which lost 5 bases and 0 bases, there was a span of 17 bases. The CDR3 runs 17 residues. Germline CDR1 MNHEY, CDR2 SMNVEV (reference sequence). Here the CDR3 DNA reads TGTGCCAGCAGTACCCGCGGTGACAGAAGCTCTGGAAACACCATATATTTT. Amino acid sequence: CASSTRGDRSSGNTIYF.

The rearrangement links TRBV6-5 to TRBJ1-3; TRBD1 matches at 10 bases. V lost 11 bases to trimming and J lost 1 base; unmatched junction nucleotides: 5. From germline, CDR1 is MNHEY and CDR2 SVGAGI. The CDR3 spans 14 residues. CDR3 coding DNA: TGTGCCTCCCGGGGACAGGGGTCTGGAAACACCATATATTTT. This sequence encodes CASRGQGSGNTIYF.

The chain links TRBV9 to TRBJ2-5; TRBD2 matches 10 bases. CDR1 SGDLS and CDR2 YYNGEE come from the germline V gene. The length of the CDR3 is 17 residues. Trimming at V came to 3 bases and at J to 5 bases, leaving 13 bases not matched to a gene. The CDR3 nucleotides are TGTGCCAGCAGCGGACGAGGACTAGCGGACGGGCAGGAGACCCAGTACTTC. Translation: CASSGRGLADGQETQYF.

The chain uses TRBV28 and TRBJ2-3; TRBD2 matches at 11 bases. The germline V gene has CDR1 MDHEN and CDR2 SYDVKM. The CDR3 spans 15 residues. J lost 5 bases, V lost 6 bases, and 7 bases had no gene match. The CDR3 sequence: CASSTSGSSEDTQYF. The CDR3 coding sequence is TGTGCCAGCAGCACTAGCGGGAGTTCCGAAGATACGCAGTATTTT. The full variable domain, in which reference TRBV28 and TRBJ2-3 provide the parts outside the CDR3, is DVKVTQSSRYLVKRTGEKVFLECVQDMDHENMFWYRQDPGLGLRLIYFSYDVKMKEKGDIPEGYSVSREKKERFSLILESASTNQTSMYLCASSTSGSSEDTQYFGPGTRLTVL.

This chain uses TRBV18 with TRBJ1-1, with 7 bases aligning to TRBD1. The J segment lost 4 bases and the V segment lost 5 bases, leaving 13 bases of the junction unmatched. The germline V gene has CDR1 KGHSH and CDR2 LQKENI. The CDR3 has 16 amino acids. CDR3 DNA: TGTGCCAGCTCAAGACAGGGCGCCCAGGCCGGCACTGAAGCTTTCTTT. It translates to CASSRQGAQAGTEAFF.

The chain joins TRBV5-1 to TRBJ2-1, with TRBD1 matching over 8 bases. The CDR3 loop spans 15 amino acids. Germline V CDR1 and CDR2: SGHRS, YFSETQ. V gave up 0 bases and J gave up 5 bases; unmatched junction bases: 4. Here the CDR3 DNA reads TGCGCCAGCAGCTTGGTGCAGGGGGCCGACAATGAGCAGTTCTTC. It yields the protein CASSLVQGADNEQFF.

This clone was picked up one time. V and J are TRBV7-2 and TRBJ2-1; 13 bases align to TRBD2. Germline V CDR1 and CDR2: SGHTA, FQGNSA. This CDR3 has 16 residues. J was trimmed by 5 bases and V by 5 bases; bases with no gene match: 6. This CDR3 reads CASSGTGTSGNNEQFF. The CDR3, as DNA: TGTGCCAGCAGCGGTACCGGGACTAGCGGGAACAATGAGCAGTTCTTC.

This rearrangement joins TRBV7-3 to TRBJ2-1; TRBD2 matches at 13 bases. The CDR3 runs 16 residues. J was trimmed by 7 bases and V by 2 bases; bases with no gene match: 5. The germline gives CDR1 SGHTA, CDR2 FQGTGA. The CDR3 loop is CASSLRPLAGGNEQFF. The DNA of the CDR3 is TGTGCCAGCAGCTTACGGCCACTAGCGGGAGGGAATGAGCAGTTCTTC. The full variable domain, in which reference TRBV7-3 and TRBJ2-1 provide the parts outside the CDR3, is GAGVSQTPSNKVTEKGKYVELRCDPISGHTALYWYRQSLGQGPEFLIYFQGTGAADDSGLPNDRFFAVRPEGSVSTLKIQRTERGDSAVYLCASSLRPLAGGNEQFFGPGTRLTVL.

The chain couples TRBV7-3 to TRBJ2-2; 10 bases line up with TRBD2. J gave up 4 bases and V 5 bases, and 16 bases lay outside the gene matches. CDR1 and CDR2 (germline): SGHTA, FQGTGA. The CDR3 length is 19 residues. The CDR3 region has the DNA TGTGCCAGCAGCCCCTGGGGAGCGGGAGGGACGACATCCACCGGGGAGCTGTTTTTT. Translation: CASSPWGAGGTTSTGELFF.

V is TRBV5-6 and J is TRBJ2-2; D is unresolved. Trimming took off 4 bases at V and 2 bases at J, with 18 bases between the two ends. CDR3 length: 17 amino acids. Germline V lookup: CDR1 SGHDT, CDR2 YYEEEE. The CDR3: CASSPYTVPLNTGELFF. The DNA of the CDR3 is TGTGCCAGCAGCCCCTATACAGTCCCCCTTAACACCGGGGAGCTGTTTTTT.

The gene calls are TRBV10-3 and TRBJ2-1; 10 nucleotides line up with TRBD2. With 2 bases clipped from V and 8 bases from J, the junction kept 9 bases outside the gene matches. The CDR3 has 16 residues. Germline V CDR1 and CDR2: ENHRY, SYGVKD. The CDR3: CAISEGGTSVGHEQFF. The CDR3 DNA reads TGTGCCATCAGTGAGGGGGGGACTAGCGTAGGACATGAGCAGTTCTTC.

J is TRBJ2-3 and V is TRBV11-3, with 7 bases that match TRBD1. The CDR3 contains 14 residues. Germline CDR1 reads SGHNT; CDR2 reads YENEEA. V was clipped by 5 bases and J by 6 bases; unmatched bases: 8. The DNA for the CDR3 is TGTGCCAGCAGCCCGACAGGGTTTACGGATACGCAGTATTTT. It yields the protein CASSPTGFTDTQYF.

The gene calls are TRBV4-1 and TRBJ2-3, with 13 bases matching TRBD2. The CDR3 runs 17 residues. V shed 4 bases and J 4 bases; nucleotides not matched to a gene: 8. The germline gives CDR1 MGHRA, CDR2 YSYEKL. CDR3 protein: CASSPSGLAGAPDTQYF. The CDR3 nucleotides read TGCGCCAGCAGCCCCTCCGGACTAGCGGGAGCCCCAGATACGCAGTATTTT.